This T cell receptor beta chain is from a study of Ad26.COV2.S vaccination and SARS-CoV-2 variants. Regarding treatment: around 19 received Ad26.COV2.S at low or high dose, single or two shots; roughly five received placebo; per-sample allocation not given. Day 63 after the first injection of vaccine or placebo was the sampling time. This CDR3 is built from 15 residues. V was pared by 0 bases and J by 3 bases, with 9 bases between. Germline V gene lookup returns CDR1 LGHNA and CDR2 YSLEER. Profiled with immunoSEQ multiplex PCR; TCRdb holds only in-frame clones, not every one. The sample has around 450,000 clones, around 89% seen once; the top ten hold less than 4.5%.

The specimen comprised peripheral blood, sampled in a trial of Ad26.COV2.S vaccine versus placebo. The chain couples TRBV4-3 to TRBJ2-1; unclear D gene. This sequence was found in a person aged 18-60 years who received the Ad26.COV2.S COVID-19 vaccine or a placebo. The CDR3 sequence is CASSQDLNSYNEQFF. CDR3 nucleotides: TGCGCCAGCAGCCAAGATTTGAACAGCTACAATGAGCAGTTCTTC.